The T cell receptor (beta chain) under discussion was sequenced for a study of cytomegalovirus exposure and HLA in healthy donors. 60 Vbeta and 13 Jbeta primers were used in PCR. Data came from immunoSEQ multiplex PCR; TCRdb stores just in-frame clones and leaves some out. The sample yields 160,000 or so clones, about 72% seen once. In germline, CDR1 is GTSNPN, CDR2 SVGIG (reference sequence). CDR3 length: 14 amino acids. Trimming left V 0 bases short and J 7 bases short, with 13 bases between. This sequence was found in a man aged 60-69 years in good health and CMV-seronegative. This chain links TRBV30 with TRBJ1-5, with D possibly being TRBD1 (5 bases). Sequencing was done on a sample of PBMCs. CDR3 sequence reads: CAWSVSGRAQPQHF. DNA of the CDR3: TGTGCCTGGAGTGTTTCGGGCAGGGCGCAGCCCCAGCATTTT.